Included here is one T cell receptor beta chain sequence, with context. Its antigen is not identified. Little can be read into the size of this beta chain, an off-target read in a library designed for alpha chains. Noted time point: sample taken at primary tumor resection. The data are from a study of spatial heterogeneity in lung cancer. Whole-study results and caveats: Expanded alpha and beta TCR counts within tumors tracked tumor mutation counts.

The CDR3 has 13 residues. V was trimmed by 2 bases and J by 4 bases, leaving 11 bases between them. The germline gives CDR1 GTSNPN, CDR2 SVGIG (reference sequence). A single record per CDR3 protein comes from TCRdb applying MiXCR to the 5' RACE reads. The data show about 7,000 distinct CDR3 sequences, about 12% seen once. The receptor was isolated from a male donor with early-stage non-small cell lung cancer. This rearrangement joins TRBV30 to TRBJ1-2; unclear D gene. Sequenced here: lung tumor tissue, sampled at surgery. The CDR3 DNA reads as TGTGCCTGGAGTCCCGTTGGTGGCTATGGCTACACCTTC. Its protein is CAWSPVGGYGYTF.